This T cell receptor beta chain was found in a study of T cell repertoires in cytomegalovirus infection (dated by TCRdb to the late 2010s). Turning to the overall study: Recently identified HLA-C-restricted CMV epitopes, whose presentation resists viral immunomodulation, were targeted by peptide stimulations together with well-studied HLA-B-restricted epitopes. Donor HLA type was relevant to the analysis, as public TCR beta signatures indicated carriage of CMV infection together with the matching HLA type. The research as a whole found: In both this cohort and an independent roughly 350-donor cohort, the cumulative frequency of public TCR beta family members distinguished carriers of CMV infection plus the relevant HLA type. The ex vivo response was dominated by HLA-C-restricted CMV-specific TCR beta clonotypes, which also provided the single most frequent clonotype in two of eight donors.

Comment on this clonotype: What this receptor recognizes is not known. No base qualities exist here, and no much larger clone lies one base off it.

Sequencing instrument: Illumina HiSeq 1500. TCRdb trimmed public reads at Q25 via fastp, called clones via MiXCR and kept in-frame beta chains. Here each entry gathers all rows of one CDR3 protein and keeps the most common genes and DNA. A total of approximately 120,000 distinct CDR3 sequences appear in this sample, over 30% of them only once. The top ten constitute 58% of the sample. Reading the label with the study, this specimen's treatment or condition is: in vitro stimulation with specific CMV peptide epitopes to enrich CMV-specific T cells. The TCR originated in a human donor in good health (CMV status not recorded). Some clones in this sample may be carry-over from other donors' samples. The material was CD8+ T cells from cultured PBMCs, obtained from culture after CMV antigen stimulation.

The CDR3: CASRDPWGGTQYF. The nucleotide sequence is TGTGCCAGCAGGGATCCATGGGGAGGTACGCAGTATTTT. The sequence joins TRBV7-9 to TRBJ2-3; matching of 6 bases hints at TRBD2 as the D gene. Including the terminal cysteine and phenylalanine, the CDR3 comprises 13 residues. Only the CDR3 region is kept as DNA, spanning 39 bases read in frame from base 1. V is pared back by 6 bases and J by 8 bases, with 15 bases lying between the germline termini. According to the germline V gene (reference sequence), CDR1 reads SEHNR and CDR2 reads FQNEAQ. The full variable domain, with segments outside the CDR3 supplied by the reference TRBV7-9 and TRBJ2-3 proteins, appears as DTGVSQNPRHKITKRGQNVTFRCDPISEHNRLYWYRQTLGQGPEFLTYFQNEAQLEKSRLLSDRFSAERPKGSFSTLEIQRTEQGDSAMYLCASRDPWGGTQYFGPGTRLTVL.